The clone carrying this TCR beta chain has just a few counts. Its target is not known. The data stem from a study of T cells in Graves' hyperthyroidism and ophthalmopathy. The CDR3 sequence is 15 residues long. The V segment lost 3 bases and the J segment 5 bases; nucleotides outside the gene matches: 8. Germline CDR1 is LGHDT and CDR2 is YNNKEL (reference sequence). Patients with ophthalmopathy all had a Clinical Activity Score of at least 3, a NOSPECS grade of at least 4 and duration under 3 months. From RNA transcripts, TCR beta CDR3 regions were amplified. The TCR CDR3 was amplified in a first-round RT-PCR using the HTBI primer set. TCRdb fed the multiplex PCR reads into MiXCR, producing one record per CDR3 protein. The table records 350,000 to 400,000 distinct CDR3 sequences, about 18% of them present only once. Overall study findings and caveats: Onset of ophthalmopathy came a median approximately 6.5 months after the model predicted it.

The receptor's source is a man younger than 30 with Graves' ophthalmopathy. Specimen: blood. The chain is built from TRBV3-1 and TRBJ1-1, with 8 bases matching TRBD1. CDR3 in DNA: TGTGCCAGCAGCCATACGGGACAGGCGGGAACTGAAGCTTTCTTT. This gives the protein CASSHTGQAGTEAFF.